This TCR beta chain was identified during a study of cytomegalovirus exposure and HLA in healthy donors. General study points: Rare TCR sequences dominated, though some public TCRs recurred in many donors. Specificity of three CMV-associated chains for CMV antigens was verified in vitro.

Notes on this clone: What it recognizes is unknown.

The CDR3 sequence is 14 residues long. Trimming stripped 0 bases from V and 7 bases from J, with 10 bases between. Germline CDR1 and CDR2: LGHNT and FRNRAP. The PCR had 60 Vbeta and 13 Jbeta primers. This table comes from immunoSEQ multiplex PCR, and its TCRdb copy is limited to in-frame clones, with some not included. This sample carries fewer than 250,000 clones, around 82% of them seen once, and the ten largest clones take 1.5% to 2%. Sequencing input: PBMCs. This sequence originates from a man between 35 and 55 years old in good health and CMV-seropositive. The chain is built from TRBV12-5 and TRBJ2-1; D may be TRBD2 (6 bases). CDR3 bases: TGTGCTAGTGGTTTGGTACCCGGAGGGAATGAGCAGTTCTTC. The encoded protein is CASGLVPGGNEQFF.